The 7 T cell receptor beta chains below were found in one sample sequenced in a study of cytomegalovirus exposure and HLA in healthy donors. 13 Jbeta primers and 60 Vbeta primers were used for the PCR. Only in-frame clones appear in the TCRdb table, and some are missing; sequencing was by immunoSEQ multiplex PCR. The top ten hold about 6% of the sample, which has around 170,000 clones, 80% to 85% seen once. The specimen sequenced was PBMCs. Receptors originate from a middle-aged man in good health and CMV-seropositive.

The V gene is TRBV10-1, the J gene TRBJ1-4; 9 bases match TRBD1. Germline CDR1 and CDR2: WNHNN and SYGVQD (reference sequence). Losses at the gene ends were 6 bases for V and 9 bases for J; bases not matched to a gene: 14. The CDR3 length is 16 residues. The CDR3: CASSGRDRVLAKKLFF. CDR3 sequence (DNA): TGCGCCAGCAGCGGTCGGGACAGGGTTTTGGCGAAAAAACTGTTTTTT.

The J gene is TRBJ1-4, the V gene TRBV10-1, with unresolved D. The CDR3 loop spans 13 amino acids. Germline assignment: CDR1 WNHNN and CDR2 SYGVQD (reference sequence). V was trimmed by 4 bases and J by 11 bases, leaving 14 bases between them. As DNA, the CDR3 is TGCGCCAGCAGTGGGAATTCTGGAGGGAAACTGTTTTTT. Its translation is CASSGNSGGKLFF.

The chain recombines TRBV2 with TRBJ2-4; TRBD1 aligns across 8 bases. Germline V gene sequence: CDR1 SNHLY, CDR2 FYNNEI. The CDR3 is 18 amino acids. V was clipped by 4 bases and J by 2 bases; unmatched bases: 13. As DNA, the CDR3 is TGTGCCAGCAGTGTGGAGGTTGTGGGCAGGGGGCCCAAAAACATTCAGTACTTC. Translating it yields CASSVEVVGRGPKNIQYF.

This rearrangement joins TRBV15 to TRBJ1-3; D not certain. CDR3 length: 14 amino acids. The germline V gene encodes CDR1 LNHNV and CDR2 YYDKDF (reference sequence). V was cut by 6 bases and J by 1 base, with 10 bases left in between. CDR3 DNA sequence: TGTGCCACCAGTGTCGCGGGGTCTGGAAACACCATATATTTT. Protein sequence: CATSVAGSGNTIYF.

V gene TRBV30 combines with J gene TRBJ2-7; TRBD2 is a possible D gene (6 bases). The V gene's germline CDR1 is GTSNPN and CDR2 SVGIG (reference sequence). The germline V and J ends were trimmed by 3 bases and 3 bases, with 9 bases remaining between them. CDR3 size: 12 residues. The DNA of the CDR3 is TGTGCCTGGAGACCGGGAGTCTACGAGCAGTACTTC. It yields the protein CAWRPGVYEQYF. Combining the CDR3 with reference TRBV30 and TRBJ2-7 gives the whole variable domain SQTIHQWPATLVQPVGSPLSLECTVEGTSNPNLYWYRQAAGRGLQLLFYSVGIGQISSEVPQNLSASRPQDRQFILSSKKLLLSDSGFYLCAWRPGVYEQYFGPGTRLTVT.

CDR3 coding DNA: TGTGCCAGCAGCTTCCCGAGGACAATAGTCTCTGGGGCCAACGTCCTGACTTTC. It is translated as CASSFPRTIVSGANVLTF. This chain uses TRBV7-9 with TRBJ2-6; D possibly corresponds to TRBD1 (5 bases). V was shortened by 3 bases and J by 0 bases, with 15 bases between the two germline ends. CDR3 length equals 18 residues. Germline CDR1 reads SEHNR; CDR2 reads FQNEAQ (reference sequence).

This chain connects TRBV11-2 to TRBJ2-2; TRBD1 is a possible D gene (6 bases). The V gene's germline CDR1 is SGHAT and CDR2 FQNNGV. The CDR3 loop spans 15 amino acids. The germline V and J ends were trimmed by 3 bases and 1 base, with 9 bases remaining between them. The DNA of the CDR3 is TGTGCCAGCAGCTTCATAGGGGGGAACACCGGGGAGCTGTTTTTT. Translating gives CASSFIGGNTGELFF.